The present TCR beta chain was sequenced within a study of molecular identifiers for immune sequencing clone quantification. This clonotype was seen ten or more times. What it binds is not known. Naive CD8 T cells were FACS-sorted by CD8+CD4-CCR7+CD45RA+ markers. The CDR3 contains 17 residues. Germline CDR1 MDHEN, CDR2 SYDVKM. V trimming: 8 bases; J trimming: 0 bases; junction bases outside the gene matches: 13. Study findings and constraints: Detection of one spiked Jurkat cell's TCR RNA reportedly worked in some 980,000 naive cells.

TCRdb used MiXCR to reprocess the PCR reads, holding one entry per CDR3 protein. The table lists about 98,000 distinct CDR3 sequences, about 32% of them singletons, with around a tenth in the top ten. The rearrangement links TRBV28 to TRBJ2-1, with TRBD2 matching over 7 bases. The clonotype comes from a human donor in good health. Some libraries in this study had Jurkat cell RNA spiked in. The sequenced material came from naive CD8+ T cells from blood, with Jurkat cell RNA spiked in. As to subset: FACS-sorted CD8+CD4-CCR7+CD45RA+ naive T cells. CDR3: CASRTARGRVSYNEQFF. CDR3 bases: TGTGCCAGCCGAACCGCCCGGGGGAGGGTCTCCTACAATGAGCAGTTCTTC.